A selection of T cell receptor beta chains follows, all from one sample in a study of PD-1 blockade in mismatch repair-deficient tumors. The assay was immunoSEQ multiplex PCR, and TCRdb's table has in-frame clones only and misses some. The repertoire has about 35,000 clones, over 80% of them found once; the top ten carry more than 3%. This specimen consisted of PBMCs, obtained approximately 6 weeks after starting pembrolizumab. Receptors originate from an adult with mismatch repair-deficient cancer. CDR3s include the opening cysteine and the closing phenylalanine or tryptophan. A D gene is named only where the DNA matches it firmly. Clone size, where shown, is once, few, many, or a class for clones that have expanded.

>TRBV11-2|TRBJ2-1|-|TRBD2
CASSLDSGASGTYNEQFF
TGTGCCAGCAGCTTAGATAGTGGGGCTAGCGGAACCTACAATGAGCAGTTCTTC
>TRBV7-8|TRBJ1-4|-|-
CASSLDPGENEKLFF
TGTGCCAGCAGCTTAGACCCGGGAGAGAATGAAAAACTGTTTTTT
>TRBV18|TRBJ1-1|-|-
CASSPGEVVANTEAFF
TGTGCCAGCTCACCAGGTGAGGTGGTGGCGAACACTGAAGCTTTCTTT
>TRBV27|TRBJ1-6|-|TRBD1
CASSLYGTGGNSPLHF
TGTGCCAGCAGTTTATACGGGACAGGGGGCAATTCACCCCTCCACTTT
>TRBV7-6|TRBJ2-7|-|TRBD1
CASSPGQGGYEQYF
TGTGCCAGCAGCCCGGGACAGGGGGGGTACGAGCAGTACTTC
>TRBV27|TRBJ2-2|few|TRBD2
CASSRLAGSTGELFF
TGTGCCAGCAGTCGACTAGCGGGAAGTACCGGGGAGCTGTTTTTT
>TRBV18|TRBJ2-1|-|TRBD2
CASSPLASGSVYNEQFF
TGTGCCAGCTCACCACTGGCTAGCGGGAGTGTTTACAATGAGCAGTTCTTC
>TRBV6-1|TRBJ1-5|-|-
CASSEAGGGQPQHF
TGTGCCAGCAGTGAAGCGGGGGGTGGTCAGCCCCAGCATTTT
>TRBV28|TRBJ1-4|-|-
CASRQTNEKLFF
TGTGCCAGCAGACAGACTAATGAAAAACTGTTTTTT
>TRBV28|TRBJ2-1|-|-
CASSSGAYNEQFF
TGTGCCAGCAGTTCGGGAGCGTACAATGAGCAGTTCTTC
>TRBV10-3|TRBJ1-1|-|-
CAISDGFMNTEAFF
TGTGCCATCAGTGACGGGTTCATGAACACTGAAGCTTTCTTT
>TRBV9|TRBJ2-1|once|TRBD2
CASSVGGGSYNEQFF
TGTGCCAGCAGCGTAGGGGGGGGGTCCTACAATGAGCAGTTCTTC
>TRBV10-1|TRBJ2-7|-|TRBD2
CASSESTSGGYEQYF
TGCGCCAGCAGTGAGTCCACTAGCGGGGGCTACGAGCAGTACTTC
>TRBV11-3|TRBJ1-4|-|TRBD1
CASSLGGQPTNEKLFF
TGTGCCAGCAGCTTAGGGGGACAGCCAACTAATGAAAAACTGTTTTTT
>TRBV30|TRBJ2-2|once|-
CAWSVGAYTGELFF
TGTGCCTGGAGTGTAGGAGCTTACACCGGGGAGCTGTTTTTT
>TRBV6-6|TRBJ2-3|-|TRBD2
CASSSLSGASTDTQYF
TGTGCCAGCAGTTCCCTTAGCGGGGCGAGCACAGATACGCAGTATTTT